Listed here are 7 T cell receptor beta chains from one sample, sequenced in a study of shared clonotypes between healthy human individuals. This table comes from immunoSEQ multiplex PCR, and its TCRdb copy is limited to in-frame clones, with some not included. The table records about 590,000 clones, 95% to 96% of them present only once. CD45RO-negative CD8 cells positively selected for CCR7 made up the naive population, which excluded terminally differentiated effector memory CD45RA+ cells. The sample consisted of naive CD8+ T cells sorted from blood. Receptors originate from a woman younger than 45 in good health.

The V and J genes are TRBV7-8 and TRBJ2-7, with 14 bases lining up with TRBD2. Germline V gene data show CDR1 as SGHVS and CDR2 as FQNEAQ. This CDR3 has 19 amino acids. With V trimmed by 5 bases and J by 2 bases, 14 bases remained unmatched. CDR3 amino acids: CASSLIPGLAGEGTYEQYF. CDR3 coding DNA: TGTGCCAGCAGCCTCATACCGGGACTAGCGGGAGAGGGTACCTACGAGCAGTACTTC.

The chain carries TRBV28 and TRBJ2-3; 11 bases are shared with TRBD2. The CDR3 length is 16 residues. J gave up 1 base and V 5 bases, and 5 bases lay outside the gene matches. Per the germline V gene, CDR1 is MDHEN and CDR2 is SYDVKM. The DNA of the CDR3 is TGTGCCAGCAGTACCGGGACTAGCGGTCGCACAGATACGCAGTATTTT. Residues: CASSTGTSGRTDTQYF.

The chain has TRBV15 and TRBJ2-7; 8 bases line up with TRBD2. The length of the CDR3 is 16 residues. The J segment lost 2 bases and the V segment lost 3 bases, leaving 9 bases of the junction unmatched. Germline lookup yields CDR1 LNHNV and CDR2 YYDKDF (reference sequence). The DNA of the CDR3 is TGTGCCACCAGCAGGAGGGCAGCGGGGGATGCCTACGAGCAGTACTTC. Its protein product is CATSRRAAGDAYEQYF.

J is TRBJ2-1 and V is TRBV29-1, with no clear D. CDR3 length: 12 residues. Germline V CDR1 and CDR2: SQVTM, ANQGSEA. V gave up 3 bases and J gave up 4 bases, with 7 bases separating them. The CDR3 DNA reads as TGCAGCGTTGAGGTGTTATACAATGAGCAGTTCTTC. Protein product: CSVEVLYNEQFF.

This clone was recorded once. The CDR3 DNA follows: TGTGCCAGCAGTTTAGGGAGTTGGGCTAATGAAAAACTGTTTTTT. Its translation: CASSLGSWANEKLFF. V gene TRBV28 combines with J gene TRBJ1-4; D call uncertain. The CDR3 has 15 amino acids. Trimming removed 2 bases from V and 3 bases from J, with 10 bases in between. The germline CDR1 and CDR2 sequences are MDHEN and SYDVKM.

The chain is built from TRBV6-1 and TRBJ2-7; D is undetermined. The CDR3 length is 15 residues. Trimming removed 7 bases from V and 3 bases from J, with 19 bases in between. Per germline, CDR1 MNHNS and CDR2 SASEGT. Here the CDR3 reads CASTPFVAPSYEQYF. The CDR3 DNA follows: TGTGCCAGCACCCCTTTTGTGGCGCCCAGCTACGAGCAGTACTTC.

The chain couples TRBV7-3 to TRBJ2-7; 8 nucleotides align to TRBD2. The CDR3 runs 17 residues. V gave up 1 base and J gave up 3 bases; unmatched junction bases: 11. Germline loops: CDR1 SGHTA, CDR2 FQGTGA. The CDR3 DNA sequence: TGTGCCAGCAGCTTAATTGCGGGAGGCAACAACGGCTACGAGCAGTACTTC. It specifies CASSLIAGGNNGYEQYF.